A selection of T cell receptor beta chains follows, all from one sample in a study of response to subunit inactivated influenza vaccine. TCRdb re-called the RT-PCR reads with MiXCR, one entry per CDR3 protein. The table includes hundreds of thousands of distinct CDR3 sequences, around 25% detected once. Sequencing was performed on CD4+ T cells sorted from PBMCs, taken roughly 5 days after vaccination. These receptors were taken from a man aged 45-65 years who received an inactivated influenza vaccine. Each CDR3 is given with its conserved first and last residue. The order of the fields is V gene, clone size, D gene, J gene, CDR3 protein, CDR3 DNA. The D gene is left open where the match is weak. For some rows the clone size is stated as once, few or many, or as a class when expanded; others skip it.

V: TRBV6-1; size: few; D: .; J: TRBJ1-2; CDR3: CASARRPLYGYTF; DNA: TGTGCCAGCGCCAGACGGCCACTCTATGGCTACACCTTC
V: TRBV11-2; size: few; D: .; J: TRBJ2-3; CDR3: CASSLVPLPRFSTDTQYF; DNA: TGTGCCAGCAGCTTAGTACCGCTTCCCCGCTTTAGCACAGATACGCAGTATTTT
V: TRBV3-1; size: many; D: TRBD1; J: TRBJ2-1; CDR3: CASSPGGHLDYNEQFF; DNA: TGTGCCAGCAGCCCAGGGGGACACCTTGATTACAATGAGCAGTTCTTC
V: TRBV3-1; size: .; D: .; J: TRBJ2-5; CDR3: CASSQGSMETQYF; DNA: TGTGCCAGCAGCCAAGGGTCGATGGAAACCCAGTACTTC
V: TRBV7-6; size: few; D: TRBD1; J: TRBJ2-3; CDR3: CASSLDNEGQARTDTQYF; DNA: TGTGCCAGCAGCTTAGATAATGAGGGACAGGCTAGAACAGATACGCAGTATTTT
V: TRBV20-1; size: .; D: TRBD2; J: TRBJ2-3; CDR3: CSAMGSAGETTDTQYF; DNA: TGCAGTGCTATGGGATCGGCGGGAGAGACCACAGATACGCAGTATTTT
V: TRBV25-1; size: .; D: .; J: TRBJ1-1; CDR3: CASSPGQTKAFF; DNA: TGTGCCAGCAGTCCAGGACAGACTAAAGCTTTCTTT
V: TRBV5-1; size: .; D: .; J: TRBJ2-7; CDR3: CASSFWEDASYEQYF; DNA: TGCGCCAGCAGCTTTTGGGAGGACGCATCCTACGAGCAGTACTTC
V: TRBV9; size: many; D: .; J: TRBJ2-5; CDR3: CASSVGGQQETQYF; DNA: TGTGCCAGCAGCGTGGGGGGACAGCAAGAGACCCAGTACTTC
V: TRBV6-5; size: .; D: .; J: TRBJ2-2; CDR3: CASSYSEGTWSGELFF; DNA: TGTGCCAGCAGTTACTCGGAGGGGACGTGGTCCGGGGAGCTGTTTTTT
V: TRBV5-1; size: .; D: TRBD1; J: TRBJ2-3; CDR3: CASSFGDRVKADTQYF; DNA: TGCGCCAGCAGCTTCGGGGACAGGGTTAAGGCAGATACGCAGTATTTT
V: TRBV12-3/TRBV12-4; size: few; D: TRBD2; J: TRBJ2-5; CDR3: CASRNTGAGGETQYF; DNA: TGTGCCAGCAGAAACACAGGGGCGGGGGGGGAGACCCAGTACTTC
V: TRBV7-3; size: .; D: TRBD2; J: TRBJ2-1; CDR3: CASSPSGLAGGLAEQFF; DNA: TGTGCCAGCAGCCCCTCGGGACTAGCGGGAGGGCTAGCTGAGCAGTTCTTC
V: TRBV14; size: few; D: .; J: TRBJ2-7; CDR3: CASSAMRTYEQYF; DNA: TGTGCCAGCAGCGCCATGCGGACCTACGAGCAGTACTTC
V: TRBV5-1; size: .; D: .; J: TRBJ2-2; CDR3: CASSLGGATFNTGELFF; DNA: TGCGCCAGCAGCTTGGGGGGGGCTACCTTCAACACCGGGGAGCTGTTTTTT
V: TRBV7-9; size: .; D: .; J: TRBJ2-7; CDR3: CASSSRRGAVGEQYF; DNA: TGTGCCAGCAGCTCCCGCCGGGGGGCTGTAGGCGAGCAGTACTTC
V: TRBV4-3; size: .; D: .; J: TRBJ2-5; CDR3: CASSQGSWETQYF; DNA: TGCGCCAGCAGCCAAGGTAGCTGGGAGACCCAGTACTTC
V: TRBV20-1; size: few; D: TRBD2; J: TRBJ2-3; CDR3: CSARGSGGPYTQYF; DNA: TGCAGTGCTAGAGGGTCGGGAGGGCCATATACGCAGTATTTT
V: TRBV27; size: .; D: .; J: TRBJ1-5; CDR3: CASSLSGGGQPQHF; DNA: TGTGCCAGCAGTTTATCTGGGGGCGGTCAGCCCCAGCATTTT
V: TRBV3-1; size: few; D: .; J: TRBJ2-1; CDR3: CASSQAGRGNEQFF; DNA: TGTGCCAGCAGCCAAGCGGGAAGGGGCAATGAGCAGTTCTTC
V: TRBV9; size: few; D: .; J: TRBJ1-1; CDR3: CASSVSSGRSIMNTEAFF; DNA: TGTGCCAGCAGCGTGAGTTCGGGACGGAGTATTATGAACACTGAAGCTTTCTTT
V: TRBV29-1; size: few; D: TRBD2; J: TRBJ2-7; CDR3: CSVGYTGGKEQYF; DNA: TGCAGCGTTGGGTACACCGGGGGGAAGGAGCAGTACTTC
V: TRBV12-3/TRBV12-4; size: .; D: .; J: TRBJ1-2; CDR3: CASSPKKSVGYTF; DNA: TGTGCCAGCAGTCCGAAGAAATCCGTTGGCTACACCTTC
V: TRBV20-1; size: few; D: .; J: TRBJ2-1; CDR3: CSARVGRSYNEQFF; DNA: TGCAGTGCTAGAGTGGGTCGCTCCTACAATGAGCAGTTCTTC
V: TRBV7-9; size: .; D: .; J: TRBJ2-3; CDR3: CASSLDGGYTDTQYF; DNA: TGTGCCAGCAGCTTAGATGGGGGCTACACAGATACGCAGTATTTT
V: TRBV29-1; size: .; D: .; J: TRBJ2-1; CDR3: CSVEVDSYNEQFF; DNA: TGCAGCGTTGAGGTTGATTCCTACAATGAGCAGTTCTTC
V: TRBV6-2/TRBV6-3; size: .; D: .; J: TRBJ2-5; CDR3: CASSYSEAEQYF; DNA: TGTGCCAGCAGTTACTCGGAGGCCGAACAGTACTTC
V: TRBV6-1; size: few; D: TRBD2; J: TRBJ2-1; CDR3: CASSRTSGGASYNEQFF; DNA: TGTGCCAGCAGCCGCACTAGCGGGGGGGCCTCCTACAATGAGCAGTTCTTC
V: TRBV7-9; size: .; D: TRBD2; J: TRBJ2-3; CDR3: CASSFASGASTDTQYF; DNA: TGTGCCAGCAGCTTTGCTAGCGGGGCTAGCACAGATACGCAGTATTTT
V: TRBV7-9; size: .; D: .; J: TRBJ1-3; CDR3: CASSLTGSPSGNTIYF; DNA: TGTGCCAGCAGCTTAACAGGGTCGCCCTCTGGAAACACCATATATTTT
V: TRBV10-3; size: .; D: TRBD2; J: TRBJ2-3; CDR3: CAISGISGNLKREGDTQYF; DNA: TGTGCCATCAGTGGGATTAGCGGGAACCTGAAGAGGGAAGGAGATACGCAGTATTTT
V: TRBV12-3/TRBV12-4; size: .; D: .; J: TRBJ2-3; CDR3: CASSLRPRTPTDTQYF; DNA: TGTGCCAGCAGCCTAAGGCCTAGAACCCCCACAGATACGCAGTATTTT
V: TRBV4-2; size: .; D: .; J: TRBJ1-1; CDR3: CASSQGGLDTEAFF; DNA: TGTGCCAGCAGCCAGGGCGGGTTGGACACTGAAGCTTTCTTT
V: TRBV29-1; size: few; D: .; J: TRBJ1-2; CDR3: CSVDRSTDSYGYTF; DNA: TGCAGCGTTGACAGATCCACCGATTCCTATGGCTACACCTTC
V: TRBV20-1; size: few; D: .; J: TRBJ2-1; CDR3: CSALPGSREQFF; DNA: TGCAGTGCTCTACCCGGTTCGCGCGAGCAGTTCTTC
V: TRBV12-3/TRBV12-4; size: .; D: TRBD2; J: TRBJ2-5; CDR3: CASSFRVLAGSQETQYF; DNA: TGTGCCAGCAGTTTTAGGGTGCTAGCGGGGAGCCAAGAGACCCAGTACTTC
V: TRBV29-1; size: .; D: TRBD1; J: TRBJ2-2; CDR3: CSVRLPGQGAGELFF; DNA: TGCAGCGTTCGCCTCCCGGGACAGGGTGCCGGGGAGCTGTTTTTT
V: TRBV5-1; size: few; D: .; J: TRBJ1-3; CDR3: CASSSGVLSGNTIYF; DNA: TGCGCCAGCAGCTCAGGGGTTCTCTCTGGAAACACCATATATTTT
V: TRBV7-8; size: few; D: .; J: TRBJ2-1; CDR3: CASSSERTRANEQFF; DNA: TGTGCCAGCAGCTCCGAGCGGACCCGCGCGAATGAGCAGTTCTTC
V: TRBV20-1; size: few; D: TRBD2; J: TRBJ2-1; CDR3: CSARRTSGSLNEQFF; DNA: TGCAGTGCTAGGAGGACTAGCGGGAGTCTCAATGAGCAGTTCTTC
V: TRBV20-1; size: many; D: TRBD1; J: TRBJ2-1; CDR3: CSAKTGNAYNEQFF; DNA: TGCAGTGCCAAGACAGGGAATGCCTACAATGAGCAGTTCTTC
V: TRBV28; size: few; D: TRBD1; J: TRBJ1-2; CDR3: CASSSEATGGVGYGYTF; DNA: TGTGCCAGCAGTTCGGAGGCGACAGGGGGCGTTGGCTATGGCTACACCTTC
V: TRBV4-3; size: .; D: .; J: TRBJ1-2; CDR3: CASSQAQGSYGYTF; DNA: TGCGCCAGCAGCCAAGCACAGGGTAGCTATGGCTACACCTTC
V: TRBV20-1; size: many; D: TRBD2; J: TRBJ2-1; CDR3: CSATPAGGRSYEQFF; DNA: TGCAGTGCTACCCCAGCGGGGGGGCGATCCTATGAGCAGTTCTTC
V: TRBV6-1; size: .; D: TRBD2; J: TRBJ2-3; CDR3: CASSSGTSGATDTQYF; DNA: TGTGCCAGCAGCTCCGGGACTAGCGGGGCGACAGATACGCAGTATTTT
V: TRBV7-9; size: few; D: .; J: TRBJ2-5; CDR3: CASSLGLAKETQYF; DNA: TGTGCCAGCAGCTTAGGGCTAGCGAAAGAGACCCAGTACTTC
V: TRBV28; size: .; D: TRBD1; J: TRBJ2-7; CDR3: CASNGPGTGSYEQYF; DNA: TGTGCCAGCAATGGCCCCGGGACAGGATCCTACGAGCAGTACTTC
V: TRBV27; size: .; D: TRBD1; J: TRBJ2-2; CDR3: CASSGAGTGGIGELFF; DNA: TGTGCCAGCAGTGGCGCCGGGACAGGGGGTATCGGGGAGCTGTTTTTT
V: TRBV29-1; size: .; D: TRBD1; J: TRBJ1-1; CDR3: CSVSHRDRLNTEAFF; DNA: TGCAGCGTTTCTCACCGGGACAGGCTGAACACTGAAGCTTTCTTT
V: TRBV12-3/TRBV12-4; size: few; D: .; J: TRBJ1-4; CDR3: CASRTGAEKLFF; DNA: TGTGCCAGCAGAACAGGCGCTGAAAAACTGTTTTTT
V: TRBV7-9; size: .; D: .; J: TRBJ2-3; CDR3: CASSRAGSGTDTQYF; DNA: TGTGCCAGCAGCCGGGCCGGTTCGGGTACAGATACGCAGTATTTT
V: TRBV20-1; size: few; D: TRBD2; J: TRBJ2-1; CDR3: CSASAGWTSENNEQFF; DNA: TGCAGTGCTAGCGCTGGATGGACTAGCGAGAACAATGAGCAGTTCTTC
V: TRBV4-1; size: .; D: .; J: TRBJ2-1; CDR3: CASSQEIAAVNNEQFF; DNA: TGCGCCAGCAGCCAAGAGATAGCGGCAGTTAACAATGAGCAGTTCTTC
V: TRBV2; size: few; D: .; J: TRBJ2-3; CDR3: CASRLRASIDADTQYF; DNA: TGTGCCAGCAGATTACGGGCCTCGATAGACGCAGATACGCAGTATTTT
V: TRBV7-9; size: few; D: TRBD1; J: TRBJ2-3; CDR3: CASSQLGQGTFTQYF; DNA: TGTGCCAGCAGCCAGCTGGGACAGGGGACGTTCACGCAGTATTTT
V: TRBV20-1; size: .; D: TRBD2; J: TRBJ2-3; CDR3: CCASLRLAESTDTQYF; DNA: TGCTGTGCTAGCTTACGACTAGCGGAAAGCACAGATACGCAGTATTTT
V: TRBV20-1; size: few; D: TRBD2; J: TRBJ2-7; CDR3: CSASPSGRASGQYF; DNA: TGCAGTGCTAGCCCTAGCGGGAGGGCTTCTGGGCAGTACTTC
V: TRBV12-3/TRBV12-4; size: few; D: TRBD2; J: TRBJ2-1; CDR3: CASSWTSGGANEQFF; DNA: TGTGCCAGCAGCTGGACTAGCGGGGGGGCCAATGAGCAGTTCTTC
V: TRBV20-1; size: once; D: .; J: TRBJ1-5; CDR3: CSARRDRLTNSNQPQHF; DNA: TGCAGTGCTAGACGTGACAGGCTAACTAATAGCAATCAGCCCCAGCATTTT
V: TRBV20-1; size: few; D: TRBD1; J: TRBJ2-7; CDR3: CSATRTGGHYEQYF; DNA: TGCAGTGCTACCCGGACAGGGGGTCACTACGAGCAGTACTTC